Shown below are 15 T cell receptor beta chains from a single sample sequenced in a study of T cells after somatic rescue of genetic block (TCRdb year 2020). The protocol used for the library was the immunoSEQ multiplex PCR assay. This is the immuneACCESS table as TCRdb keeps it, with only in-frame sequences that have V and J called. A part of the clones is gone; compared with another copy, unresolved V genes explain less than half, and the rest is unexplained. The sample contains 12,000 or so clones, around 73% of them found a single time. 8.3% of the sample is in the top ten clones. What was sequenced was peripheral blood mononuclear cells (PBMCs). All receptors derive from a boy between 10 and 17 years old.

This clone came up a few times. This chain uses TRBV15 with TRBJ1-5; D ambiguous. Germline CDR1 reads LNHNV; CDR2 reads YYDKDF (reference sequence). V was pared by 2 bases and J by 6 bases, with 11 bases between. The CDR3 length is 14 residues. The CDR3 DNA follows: TGTGCCACCAGCAGACCGTTTATAAGTCAGCCCCAGCATTTT. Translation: CATSRPFISQPQHF.

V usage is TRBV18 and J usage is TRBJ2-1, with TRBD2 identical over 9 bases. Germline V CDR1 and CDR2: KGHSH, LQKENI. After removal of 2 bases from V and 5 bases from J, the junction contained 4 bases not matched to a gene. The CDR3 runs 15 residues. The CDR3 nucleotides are TGTGCCAGCTCACCAACTCGCGGGGGGGACAATGAGCAGTTCTTC. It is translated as CASSPTRGGDNEQFF.

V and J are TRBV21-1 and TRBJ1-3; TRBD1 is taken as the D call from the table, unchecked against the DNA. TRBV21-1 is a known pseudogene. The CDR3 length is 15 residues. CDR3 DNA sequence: TGTGCCAGCAGCAAAGTTGGACAGCCATTGAGTACCATATATTTT. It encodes CASSKVGQPLSTIYF.

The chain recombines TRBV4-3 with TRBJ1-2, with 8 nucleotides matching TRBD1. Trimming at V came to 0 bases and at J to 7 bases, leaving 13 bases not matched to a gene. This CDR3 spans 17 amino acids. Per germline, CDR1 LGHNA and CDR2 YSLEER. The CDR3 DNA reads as TGCGCCAGCAGCCAAGATGGCAGGGGGCGAGTGATTGGTGGCTACACCTTC. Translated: CASSQDGRGRVIGGYTF.

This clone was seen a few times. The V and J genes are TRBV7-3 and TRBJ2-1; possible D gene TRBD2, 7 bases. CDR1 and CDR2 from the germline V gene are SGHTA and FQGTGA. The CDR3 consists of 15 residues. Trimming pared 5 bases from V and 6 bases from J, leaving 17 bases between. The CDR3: CASSPVRGPFNEQFF. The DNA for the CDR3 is TGTGCCAGCAGCCCCGTGCGGGGGCCGTTCAATGAGCAGTTCTTC.

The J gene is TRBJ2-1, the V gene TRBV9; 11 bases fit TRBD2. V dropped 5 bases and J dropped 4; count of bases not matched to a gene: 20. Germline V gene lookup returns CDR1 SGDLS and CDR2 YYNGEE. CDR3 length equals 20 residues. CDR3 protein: CASSPGLGSGRAGNYNEQFF. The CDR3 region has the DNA TGTGCCAGCAGTCCGGGATTGGGTAGCGGGAGGGCCGGGAATTACAATGAGCAGTTCTTC.

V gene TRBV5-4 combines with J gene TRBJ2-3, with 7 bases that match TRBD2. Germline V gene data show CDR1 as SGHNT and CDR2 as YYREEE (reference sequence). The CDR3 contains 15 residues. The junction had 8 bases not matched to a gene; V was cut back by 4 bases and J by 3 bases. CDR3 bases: TGTGCCAGCAGCCTCAAGGGCGGGAGTACAGATACGCAGTATTTT. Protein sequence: CASSLKGGSTDTQYF.

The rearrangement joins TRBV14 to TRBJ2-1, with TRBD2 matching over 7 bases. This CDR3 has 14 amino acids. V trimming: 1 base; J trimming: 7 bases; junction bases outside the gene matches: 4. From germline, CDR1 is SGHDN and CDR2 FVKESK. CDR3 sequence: CASSQALGGNEQFF. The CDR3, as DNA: TGTGCCAGCAGCCAAGCACTCGGGGGGAATGAGCAGTTCTTC.

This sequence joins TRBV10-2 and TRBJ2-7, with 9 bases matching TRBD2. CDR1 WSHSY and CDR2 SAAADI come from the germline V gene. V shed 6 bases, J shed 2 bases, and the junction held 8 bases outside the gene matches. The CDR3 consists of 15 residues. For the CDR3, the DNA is TGCGCCAGCAGGGTAGCGGGAGCCTCGGCCTACGAGCAGTACTTC. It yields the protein CASRVAGASAYEQYF.

CDR3 nucleotide sequence: TGCGCCAGCAGCCAAGACCCAGGTTGGGGGGCGCTGGCTAACTATGGCTACACCTTC. Translated, it gives CASSQDPGWGALANYGYTF. The chain has TRBV4-1 and TRBJ1-2, with D possibly being TRBD1 (6 bases). V lost 0 bases, J lost 0 bases, and 20 bases lay in between. The V gene's germline CDR1 is MGHRA and CDR2 YSYEKL. The CDR3 contains 19 residues.

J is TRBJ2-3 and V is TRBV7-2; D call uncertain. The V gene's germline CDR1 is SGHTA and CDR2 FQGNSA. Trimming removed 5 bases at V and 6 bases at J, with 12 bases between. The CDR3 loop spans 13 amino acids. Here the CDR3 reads CASSPDLADTQYF. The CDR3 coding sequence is TGTGCCAGCAGCCCCGACCTCGCCGATACGCAGTATTTT.

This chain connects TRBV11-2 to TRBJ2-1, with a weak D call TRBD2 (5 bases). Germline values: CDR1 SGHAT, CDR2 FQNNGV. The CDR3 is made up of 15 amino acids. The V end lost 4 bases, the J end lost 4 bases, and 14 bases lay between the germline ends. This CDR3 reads CASSSRAGGYNEQFF. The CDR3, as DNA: TGTGCCAGCAGCTCGCGGGCGGGCGGTTACAATGAGCAGTTCTTC.

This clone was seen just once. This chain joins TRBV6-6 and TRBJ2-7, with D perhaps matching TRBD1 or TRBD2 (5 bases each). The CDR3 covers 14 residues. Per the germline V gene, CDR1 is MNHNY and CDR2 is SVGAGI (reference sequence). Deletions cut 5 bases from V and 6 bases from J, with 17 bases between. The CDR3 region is CASSQPGRRSEQYF. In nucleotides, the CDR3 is TGTGCCAGCAGTCAGCCGGGACGTCGAAGCGAGCAGTACTTC.

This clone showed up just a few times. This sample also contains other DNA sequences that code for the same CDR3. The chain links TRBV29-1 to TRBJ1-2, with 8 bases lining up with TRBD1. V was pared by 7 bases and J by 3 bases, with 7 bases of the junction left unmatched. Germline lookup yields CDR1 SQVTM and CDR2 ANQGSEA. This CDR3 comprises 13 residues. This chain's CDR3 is CSGGTGGDYGYTF. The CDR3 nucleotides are TGCAGCGGGGGGACAGGTGGGGACTATGGCTACACCTTC.

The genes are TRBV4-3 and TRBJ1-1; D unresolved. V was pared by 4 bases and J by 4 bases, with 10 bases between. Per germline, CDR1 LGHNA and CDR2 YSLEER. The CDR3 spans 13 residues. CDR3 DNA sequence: TGCGCCAGCAGCCCCCACGTGGGCACTGAAGCTTTCTTT. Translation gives CASSPHVGTEAFF.